This is a list of T cell receptor beta chains from one sample in a study of control samples from healthy donors and cancer patients. Repertoires were generated with immunoSEQ multiplex PCR, while TCRdb's copy carries only in-frame clones and drops some. This sample carries 120,000 or so clones, roughly 84% of them seen once, and the ten largest clones take 8% to 9%. Source material: blood. These receptors were obtained from a man aged 40-55 years in good health. Both conserved end residues are trimmed from each CDR3.

V gene: TRBV18; J gene: TRBJ2-5; CDR3 protein: ASSLGTSGRETQY
V gene: TRBV16; J gene: TRBJ1-1; CDR3 protein: ASSQERGGANTEAF
V gene: TRBV4-2; J gene: TRBJ1-6; CDR3 protein: ASSQERAEGASPLH
V gene: TRBV19; J gene: TRBJ2-5; CDR3 protein: ASSIGPTGGETQY
V gene: TRBV13; J gene: TRBJ2-1; CDR3 protein: ASRRADVEQF
V gene: TRBV11-3; J gene: TRBJ1-1; CDR3 protein: ASSLVRGTTEAF
V gene: TRBV9; J gene: TRBJ1-2; CDR3 protein: ASSALTGPYYGYT
V gene: TRBV30; J gene: TRBJ2-7; CDR3 protein: AWFSNYEQY
V gene: TRBV24-1; J gene: TRBJ2-1; CDR3 protein: ATSDLMDGEQF
V gene: TRBV7-9; J gene: TRBJ2-7; CDR3 protein: ASSPGGEQY
V gene: TRBV29-1; J gene: TRBJ1-1; CDR3 protein: SVTGLSMNTEAF
V gene: TRBV11-3; J gene: TRBJ1-3; CDR3 protein: ASTFSVLDSGNTIY
V gene: TRBV7-8; J gene: TRBJ1-2; CDR3 protein: ASSFGQGNYGYT
V gene: TRBV19; J gene: TRBJ1-5; CDR3 protein: ASQDYSNQPQH
V gene: TRBV7-2; J gene: TRBJ1-3; CDR3 protein: ASSPSPSRGTGNTIY
V gene: TRBV14; J gene: TRBJ2-1; CDR3 protein: ASSAWDYRDEQF
V gene: TRBV5-6; J gene: TRBJ2-7; CDR3 protein: ASSLVGGIEQY
V gene: TRBV7-2; J gene: TRBJ2-2; CDR3 protein: ASSLGGAGNTGELF
V gene: TRBV5-1; J gene: TRBJ1-2; CDR3 protein: ASSFEGVYYGYT
V gene: TRBV30; J gene: TRBJ1-6; CDR3 protein: AWSVLEGSDNSPLH
V gene: TRBV7-2; J gene: TRBJ2-5; CDR3 protein: ASSLSSGVETQY
V gene: TRBV9; J gene: TRBJ1-3; CDR3 protein: ASSGGQGRGTIY
V gene: TRBV25-1; J gene: TRBJ1-4; CDR3 protein: ASSDTDSLSEKLF
V gene: TRBV18; J gene: TRBJ1-4; CDR3 protein: ASSPGTANEKLF
V gene: TRBV9; J gene: TRBJ1-3; CDR3 protein: ASSVGDSGNTIY
V gene: TRBV5-1; J gene: TRBJ2-7; CDR3 protein: ASSLASGHYEQY
V gene: TRBV7-8; J gene: TRBJ2-3; CDR3 protein: ASNRISGSGGAGDTQY
V gene: TRBV19; J gene: TRBJ2-7; CDR3 protein: ASTISSGGTGRNEQY
V gene: TRBV9; J gene: TRBJ2-2; CDR3 protein: ASSSHRAVGNTGELF
V gene: TRBV25-1; J gene: TRBJ1-3; CDR3 protein: ASSEVGDKAGNTIY
V gene: TRBV7-3; J gene: TRBJ2-2; CDR3 protein: ASSPRLAGGAGELF
V gene: TRBV19; J gene: TRBJ1-1; CDR3 protein: ASSLVQRNTEAF
V gene: TRBV7-2; J gene: TRBJ1-1; CDR3 protein: ASSFQDRNTEAF
V gene: TRBV12-3/TRBV12-4; J gene: TRBJ1-5; CDR3 protein: ASALRGRQPQH
V gene: TRBV7-2; J gene: TRBJ2-7; CDR3 protein: ASSLPGGQQY
V gene: TRBV6-5; J gene: TRBJ2-3; CDR3 protein: ASSPDRGLADTQY
V gene: TRBV24-1; J gene: TRBJ2-7; CDR3 protein: AIQRDGRDEQY
V gene: TRBV5-8; J gene: TRBJ2-5; CDR3 protein: ASSFGTAQELAQY
V gene: TRBV3-1/TRBV3-2; J gene: TRBJ2-5; CDR3 protein: ASSHSGTGLQETQY
V gene: TRBV20-1; J gene: TRBJ1-1; CDR3 protein: SAARGMKAF
V gene: TRBV3-1/TRBV3-2; J gene: TRBJ1-4; CDR3 protein: ASSQDIADEKLF
V gene: TRBV5-6; J gene: TRBJ1-4; CDR3 protein: ASSLVGAGEKLF
V gene: TRBV27; J gene: TRBJ1-1; CDR3 protein: ASSQDRGMNTEAF
V gene: TRBV7-3; J gene: TRBJ2-5; CDR3 protein: ASSPGPAGTQY
V gene: TRBV7-6; J gene: TRBJ1-6; CDR3 protein: ASSLHRGGNSPLH
V gene: TRBV9; J gene: TRBJ2-1; CDR3 protein: ASSVVSGGDEQF